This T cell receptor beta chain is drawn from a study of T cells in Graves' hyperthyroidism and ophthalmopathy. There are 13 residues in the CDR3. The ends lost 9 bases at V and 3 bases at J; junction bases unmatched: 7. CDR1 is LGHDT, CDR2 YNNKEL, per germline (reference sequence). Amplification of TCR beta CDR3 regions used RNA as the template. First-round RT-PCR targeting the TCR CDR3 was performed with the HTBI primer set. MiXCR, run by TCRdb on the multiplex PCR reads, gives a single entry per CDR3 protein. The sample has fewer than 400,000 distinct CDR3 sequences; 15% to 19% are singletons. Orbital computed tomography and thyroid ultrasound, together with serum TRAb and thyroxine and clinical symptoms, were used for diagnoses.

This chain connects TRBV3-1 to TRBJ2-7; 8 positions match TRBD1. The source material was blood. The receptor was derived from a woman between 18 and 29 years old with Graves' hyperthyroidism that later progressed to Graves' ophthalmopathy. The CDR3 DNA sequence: TGTGCCAGGACCGGCAGGGGGCACTACGAGCAGTACTTC. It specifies CARTGRGHYEQYF.